This TCR beta chain emerged from a study of cytomegalovirus exposure and HLA in healthy donors. The CDR3 consists of 14 residues. The germline V gene has CDR1 SGHTS and CDR2 YDEGEE. Losses at the gene ends were 7 bases for V and 4 bases for J; bases not matched to a gene: 9. Despite likely unrecorded immune exposures, the donors were nominally healthy at the time of sampling. With 60 Vbeta and 13 Jbeta primers, the PCR was carried out. Libraries were prepared by immunoSEQ multiplex PCR; TCRdb keeps only in-frame clonotypes and omits some of them. The table includes approximately 130,000 clones, about 83% detected once. In regard to this clone: Its target is unknown.

Study findings and constraints: A later analysis showed HLA-associated TCR beta chains outstripping equally common others in clonal expansion.

V gene TRBV5-8 combines with J gene TRBJ1-1, with TRBD1 identical over 8 bases. The TCR sequence derives from a man aged 25-40 years in good health and CMV-seronegative. Sequenced material: PBMCs. CDR3 DNA: TGTGCCAGCCCAGACAGGGGTGGGGGCACTGAAGCTTTCTTT. This encodes CASPDRGGGTEAFF.